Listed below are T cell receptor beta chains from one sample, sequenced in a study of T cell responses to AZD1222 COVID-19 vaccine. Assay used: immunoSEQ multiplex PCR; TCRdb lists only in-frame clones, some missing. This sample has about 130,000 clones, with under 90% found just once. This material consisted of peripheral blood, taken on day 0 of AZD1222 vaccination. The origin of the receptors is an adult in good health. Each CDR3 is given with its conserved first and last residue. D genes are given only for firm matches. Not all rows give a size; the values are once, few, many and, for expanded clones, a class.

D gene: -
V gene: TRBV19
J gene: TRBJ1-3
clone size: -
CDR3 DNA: TGTGCCAGTAGTATAGTATCGGGGGCAAACACCATATATTTT
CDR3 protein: CASSIVSGANTIYF

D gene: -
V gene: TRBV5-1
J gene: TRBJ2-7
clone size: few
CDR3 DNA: TGCGCCAGCAGCTTGGGAGCTAGACTCGAGCAGTACTTC
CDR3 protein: CASSLGARLEQYF

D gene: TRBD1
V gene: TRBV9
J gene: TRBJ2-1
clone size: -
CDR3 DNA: TGTGCCAGCAGCGTAGGTGAGGGGGCGGGCGAGCAGTTCTTC
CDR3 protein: CASSVGEGAGEQFF

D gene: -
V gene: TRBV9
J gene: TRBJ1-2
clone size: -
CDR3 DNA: TGTGCCAGCAGCGTAGATTTAGGGGGTGGCTACACCTTC
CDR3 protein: CASSVDLGGGYTF

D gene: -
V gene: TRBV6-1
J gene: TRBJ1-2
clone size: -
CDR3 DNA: TGTGCCAGCAGTGAAAGAGGACCAGACGGCTACACCTTC
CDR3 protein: CASSERGPDGYTF

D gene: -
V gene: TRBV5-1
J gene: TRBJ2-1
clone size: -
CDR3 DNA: TGCGCCAGCAGCCAAGCCGGTAGGGCTGAGCAGTTCTTC
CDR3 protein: CASSQAGRAEQFF

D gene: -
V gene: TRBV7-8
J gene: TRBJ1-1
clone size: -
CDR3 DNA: TGTGCCAGCAGCCCCGTCCTGGACAGATGGACTGAAGCTTTCTTT
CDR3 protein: CASSPVLDRWTEAFF

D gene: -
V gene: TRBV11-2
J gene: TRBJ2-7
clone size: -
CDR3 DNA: TGTGCCAGCAGCTTAGTAGGCTCAGCAGCCTACGAGCAGTACTTC
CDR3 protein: CASSLVGSAAYEQYF

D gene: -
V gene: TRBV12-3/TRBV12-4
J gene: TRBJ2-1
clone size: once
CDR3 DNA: TGTGCCAGCAGTTGGGACGGCAATGAGCAGTTCTTC
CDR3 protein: CASSWDGNEQFF

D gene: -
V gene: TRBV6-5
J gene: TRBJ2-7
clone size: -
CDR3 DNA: TGTGCCAGCAGTTACTCGACAGACTACGAGCAGTACTTC
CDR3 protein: CASSYSTDYEQYF

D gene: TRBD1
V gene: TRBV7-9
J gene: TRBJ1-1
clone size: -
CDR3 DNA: TGTGCCAGCAGCTCTATGACAGGGGGCACTGAAGCTTTCTTT
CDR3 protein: CASSSMTGGTEAFF

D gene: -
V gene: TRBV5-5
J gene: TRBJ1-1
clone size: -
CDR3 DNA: TGTGCCAGCAGCCCCACAGGGATCACTGAAGCTTTCTTT
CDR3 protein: CASSPTGITEAFF

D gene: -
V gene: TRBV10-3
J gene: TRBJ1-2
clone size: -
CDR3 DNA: TGTGCCACCGGCGGCGCTGGCTACACCTTC
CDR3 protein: CATGGAGYTF

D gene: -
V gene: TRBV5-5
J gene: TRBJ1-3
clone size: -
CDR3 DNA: TGTGCCAGCAGCTTGGCCTACCAGGGGCCTGGAAACACCATATATTTT
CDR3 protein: CASSLAYQGPGNTIYF

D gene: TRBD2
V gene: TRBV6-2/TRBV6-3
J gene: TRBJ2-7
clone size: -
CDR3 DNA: TGTGCCAGCAGTTTGACCCGACTAGCGGGGGACCACGGGCAGTACTTC
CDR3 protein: CASSLTRLAGDHGQYF

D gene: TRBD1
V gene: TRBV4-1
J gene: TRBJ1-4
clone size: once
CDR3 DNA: TGCGCCAGCAGCCAAAAGCCGGGACAGAGCACAACTAATGAAAAACTGTTTTTT
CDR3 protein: CASSQKPGQSTTNEKLFF

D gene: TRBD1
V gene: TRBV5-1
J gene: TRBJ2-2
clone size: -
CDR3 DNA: TGCGCCAGCAGCCCCATGACAGGGGGTAGCGGGGAGCTGTTTTTT
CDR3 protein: CASSPMTGGSGELFF

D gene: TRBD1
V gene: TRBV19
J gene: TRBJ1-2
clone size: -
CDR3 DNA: TGTGCCAGTAGTATGGGGACAGGGACCAACTATGGCTACACCTTC
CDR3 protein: CASSMGTGTNYGYTF

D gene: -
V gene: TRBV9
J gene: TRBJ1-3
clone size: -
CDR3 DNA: TGTGCCAGCAGCTCCCGACACTCAGGGACCTTGTACCCAGGAAACACCATATATTTT
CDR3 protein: CASSSRHSGTLYPGNTIYF

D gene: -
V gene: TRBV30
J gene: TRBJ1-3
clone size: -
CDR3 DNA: TGTGCCTGGGGGGACTACTTCACAGGAAACACCATATATTTT
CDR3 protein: CAWGDYFTGNTIYF

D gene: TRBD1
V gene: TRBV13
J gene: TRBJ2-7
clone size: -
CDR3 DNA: TGTGCCAGCAGCAACCAGGACAGGGGGAGGTACGAGCAGTACTTC
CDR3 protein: CASSNQDRGRYEQYF

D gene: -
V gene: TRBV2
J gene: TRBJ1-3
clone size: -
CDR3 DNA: TGTGCCAGCAGTGAATCCCTGGGGACTGGAAACACCATATATTTT
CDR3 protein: CASSESLGTGNTIYF

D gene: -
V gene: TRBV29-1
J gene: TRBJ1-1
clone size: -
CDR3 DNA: TGCAGCTCATCAAGTGTCACTGAAGCTTTCTTT
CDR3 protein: CSSSSVTEAFF

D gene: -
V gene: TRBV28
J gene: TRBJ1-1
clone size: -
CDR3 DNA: TGTGCCAGCAGGAAACAGGGTGGTACTGAAGCTTTCTTT
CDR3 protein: CASRKQGGTEAFF

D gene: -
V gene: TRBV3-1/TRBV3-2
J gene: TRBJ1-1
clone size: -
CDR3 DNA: TGTGCCAGCAGCCAAGGCACGGCTACCACTGAAGCTTTCTTT
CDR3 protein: CASSQGTATTEAFF

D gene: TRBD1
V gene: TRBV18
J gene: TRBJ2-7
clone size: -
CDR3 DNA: TGTGCCAGCTCACCGGGACAGGGGTTCGAGCAGTACTTC
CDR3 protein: CASSPGQGFEQYF

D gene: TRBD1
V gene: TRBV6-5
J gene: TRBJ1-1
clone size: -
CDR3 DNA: TGTGCCAGCAGTCGACAGGGGAGTACTGAAGCTTTCTTT
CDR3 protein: CASSRQGSTEAFF

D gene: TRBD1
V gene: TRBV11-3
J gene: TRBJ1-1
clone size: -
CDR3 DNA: TGTGCCAGCAGCTTAAGGGGGCTGCACACTGAAGCTTTCTTT
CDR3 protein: CASSLRGLHTEAFF

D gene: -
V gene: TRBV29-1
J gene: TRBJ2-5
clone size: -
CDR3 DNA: TGCAGCGTTGAAGGCCACAAAGAGGGAGAGACCCAGTACTTC
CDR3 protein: CSVEGHKEGETQYF

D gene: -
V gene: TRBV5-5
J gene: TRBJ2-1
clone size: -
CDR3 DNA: TGTGCCAGCAGCCCCGTCAATGAGCAGTTCTTC
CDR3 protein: CASSPVNEQFF

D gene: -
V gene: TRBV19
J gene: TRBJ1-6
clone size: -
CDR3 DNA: TGTGCCAGTAGTACAGGGAAGATTGGGGATTCACCCCTCCACTTT
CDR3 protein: CASSTGKIGDSPLHF

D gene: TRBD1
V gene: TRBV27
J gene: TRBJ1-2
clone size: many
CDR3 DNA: TGTGCCAGCAGTTCCTGGACAGGGGGTCTCTATGGCTACACCTTC
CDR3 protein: CASSSWTGGLYGYTF

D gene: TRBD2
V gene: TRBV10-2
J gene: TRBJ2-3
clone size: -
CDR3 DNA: TGCGCCAGCAGTGAGCCAGCGGGGGGATACACAGATACGCAGTATTTT
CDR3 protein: CASSEPAGGYTDTQYF

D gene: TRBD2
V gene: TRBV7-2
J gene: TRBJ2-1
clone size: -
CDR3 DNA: TGTGCCAGCAGCTTATCAGCGGGGGGATACAATGAGCAGTTCTTC
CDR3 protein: CASSLSAGGYNEQFF

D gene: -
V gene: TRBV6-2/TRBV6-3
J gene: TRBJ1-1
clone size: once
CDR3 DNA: TGTGCCAGCAGTTGGGGACCCACCTTACTAGCTTTCTTT
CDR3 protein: CASSWGPTLLAFF

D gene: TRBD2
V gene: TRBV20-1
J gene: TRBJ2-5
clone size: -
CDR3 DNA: TGCAGTGCTAGTAGACACGCGGGGGTTGAGACCCAGTACTTC
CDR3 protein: CSASRHAGVETQYF

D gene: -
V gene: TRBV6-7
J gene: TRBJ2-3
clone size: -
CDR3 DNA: TGTGCCAGCAGTTACCCTGAGTCTCCTTCACGAGATACGCAGTATTTT
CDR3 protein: CASSYPESPSRDTQYF

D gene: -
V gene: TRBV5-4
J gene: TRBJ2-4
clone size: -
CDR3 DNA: TGTGCCAGCAGCTCCTCAGGGTCGGCCAAAAACATTCAGTACTTC
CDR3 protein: CASSSSGSAKNIQYF

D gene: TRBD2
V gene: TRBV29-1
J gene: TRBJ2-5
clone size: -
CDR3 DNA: TGCAGCGTTGAAGGCGGGGGGGCAGAGACCCAGTACTTC
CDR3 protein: CSVEGGGAETQYF

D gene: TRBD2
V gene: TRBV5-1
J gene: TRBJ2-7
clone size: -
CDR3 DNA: TGCGCCAACAGCTGGACCCTAGCGGGGGCCCCCTACGAGCAGTACTTC
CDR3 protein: CANSWTLAGAPYEQYF

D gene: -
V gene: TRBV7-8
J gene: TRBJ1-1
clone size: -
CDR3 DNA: TGTGCCAGCAGCTTACTCATGGGGGGGAGCAACACTGAAGCTTTCTTT
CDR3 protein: CASSLLMGGSNTEAFF

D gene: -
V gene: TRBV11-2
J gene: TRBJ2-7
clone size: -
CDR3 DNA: TGTGCCAGCAGCCCCACGGCGGGTGCTTACGAGCAGTACTTC
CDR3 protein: CASSPTAGAYEQYF

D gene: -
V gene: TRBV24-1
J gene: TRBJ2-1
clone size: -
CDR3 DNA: TGTGCCACCAGTGAACAGAATTATAAGCAGTTCTTC
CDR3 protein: CATSEQNYKQFF

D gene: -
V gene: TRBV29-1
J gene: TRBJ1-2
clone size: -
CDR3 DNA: TGCAGCGTTGAGGACTACGGTTTTGCAGGCTACACCTTC
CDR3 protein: CSVEDYGFAGYTF

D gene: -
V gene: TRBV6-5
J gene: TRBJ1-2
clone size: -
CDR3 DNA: TGTGCCAGCAGTTACTCGGGATCAGGGGTCTATGGCTACACCTTC
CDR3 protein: CASSYSGSGVYGYTF

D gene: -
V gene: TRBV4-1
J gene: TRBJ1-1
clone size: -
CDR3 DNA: TGCGCCAGCAGCCAGGACCCTGGGGGTGACACTGAAGCTTTCTTT
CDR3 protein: CASSQDPGGDTEAFF

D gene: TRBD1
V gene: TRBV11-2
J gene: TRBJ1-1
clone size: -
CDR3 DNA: TGTGCCAGCAGCTTAGATATGGACAGGGCGAACACTGAAGCTTTCTTT
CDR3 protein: CASSLDMDRANTEAFF

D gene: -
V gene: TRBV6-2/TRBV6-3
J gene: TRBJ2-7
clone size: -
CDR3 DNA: TGTGCCAGCAGTTACTCGCTCCACGAGCAGTACTTC
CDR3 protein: CASSYSLHEQYF

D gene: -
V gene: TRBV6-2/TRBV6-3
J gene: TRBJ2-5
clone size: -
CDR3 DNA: TGTGCCAGCAGTTACTTGTCATCCCAAGAGACCCAGTACTTC
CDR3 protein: CASSYLSSQETQYF

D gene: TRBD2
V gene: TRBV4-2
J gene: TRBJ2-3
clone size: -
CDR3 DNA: TGTGCCAGCAGCCAAGCTAGCGGGGGATTCTCAGATACGCAGTATTTT
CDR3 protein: CASSQASGGFSDTQYF

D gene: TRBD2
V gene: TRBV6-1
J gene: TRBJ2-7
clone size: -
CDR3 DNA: TGTGCCAGCAGTGGCCAACTCCCCGGGGAGCGGGGGGCCGCGTACGAGCAGTACTTC
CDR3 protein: CASSGQLPGERGAAYEQYF

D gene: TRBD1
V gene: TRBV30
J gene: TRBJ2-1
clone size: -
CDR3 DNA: TGTGCCCGTCGGACAGGGGGTCCCCTTAATGAGCAGTTCTTC
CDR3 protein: CARRTGGPLNEQFF

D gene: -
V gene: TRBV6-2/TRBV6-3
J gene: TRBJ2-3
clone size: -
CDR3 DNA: TGTGCCAGCACCCCGCCCCCAGGGCGTAGCACAGATACGCAGTATTTT
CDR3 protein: CASTPPPGRSTDTQYF

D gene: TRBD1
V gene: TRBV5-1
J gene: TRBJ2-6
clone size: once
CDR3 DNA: TGCGCCAGCAGCTCCTCGACAGGGCGCCTCTCTGGGGCCAACGTCCTGACTTTC
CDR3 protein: CASSSSTGRLSGANVLTF

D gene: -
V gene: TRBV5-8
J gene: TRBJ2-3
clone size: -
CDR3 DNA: TGTGCCAGCAGCAGGCGGCGGACAGATACGCAGTATTTT
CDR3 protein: CASSRRRTDTQYF

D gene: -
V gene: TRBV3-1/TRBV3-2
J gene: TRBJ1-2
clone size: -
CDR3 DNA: TGTGCCAGCAGCCAAGATCCGTGGGCCACTAACTATGGCTACACCTTC
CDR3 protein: CASSQDPWATNYGYTF

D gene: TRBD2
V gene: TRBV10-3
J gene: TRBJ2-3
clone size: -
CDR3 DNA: TGTGCCATCATGCCTAGCGGGGGCACAGATACGCAGTATTTT
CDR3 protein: CAIMPSGGTDTQYF